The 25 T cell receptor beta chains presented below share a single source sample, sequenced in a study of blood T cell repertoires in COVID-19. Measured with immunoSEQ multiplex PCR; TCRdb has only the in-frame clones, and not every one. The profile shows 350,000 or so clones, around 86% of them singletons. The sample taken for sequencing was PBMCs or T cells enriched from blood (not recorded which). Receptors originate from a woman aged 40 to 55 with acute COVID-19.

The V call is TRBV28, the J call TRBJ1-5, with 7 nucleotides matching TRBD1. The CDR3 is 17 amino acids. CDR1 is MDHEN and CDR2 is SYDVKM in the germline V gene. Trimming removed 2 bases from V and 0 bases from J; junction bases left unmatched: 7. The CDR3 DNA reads TGTGCCAGCAGTTTAGGGGTGACAGGGAATAGCAATCAGCCCCAGCATTTT. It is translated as CASSLGVTGNSNQPQHF.

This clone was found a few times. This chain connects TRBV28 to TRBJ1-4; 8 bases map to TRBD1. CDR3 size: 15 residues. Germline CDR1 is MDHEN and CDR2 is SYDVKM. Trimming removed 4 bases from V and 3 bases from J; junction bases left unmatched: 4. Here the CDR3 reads CASSSPGQANEKLFF. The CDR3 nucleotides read TGTGCCAGCAGTTCGCCGGGACAGGCTAATGAAAAACTGTTTTTT.

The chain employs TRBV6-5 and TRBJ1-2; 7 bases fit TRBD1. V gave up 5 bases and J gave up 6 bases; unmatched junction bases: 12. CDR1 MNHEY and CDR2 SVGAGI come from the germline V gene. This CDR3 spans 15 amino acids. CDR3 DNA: TGTGCCAGCAGTCATGAGATGACAGGGCCTGATGGCTACACCTTC. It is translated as CASSHEMTGPDGYTF.

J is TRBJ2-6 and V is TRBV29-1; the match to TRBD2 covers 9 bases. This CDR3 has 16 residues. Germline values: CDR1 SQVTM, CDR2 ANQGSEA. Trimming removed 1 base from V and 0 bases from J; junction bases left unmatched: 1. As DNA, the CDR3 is TGCAGCGTTGAAGCTAGCGGGATCTCTGGGGCCAACGTCCTGACTTTC. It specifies CSVEASGISGANVLTF.

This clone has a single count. The CDR3 here is CATTGVRNTIYF. The CDR3 DNA follows: TGTGCCACCACGGGGGTTAGAAACACCATATATTTT. The rearrangement links TRBV2 to TRBJ1-3, with a weak D call TRBD1 (5 bases). CDR1 and CDR2 (germline): SNHLY, FYNNEI. The length of the CDR3 is 12 residues. V lost 10 bases, J lost 5 bases, and 12 bases lay in between.

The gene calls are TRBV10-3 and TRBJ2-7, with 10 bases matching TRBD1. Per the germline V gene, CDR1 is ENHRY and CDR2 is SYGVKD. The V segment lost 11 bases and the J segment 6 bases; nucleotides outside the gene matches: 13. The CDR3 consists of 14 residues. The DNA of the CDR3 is TGTGCCTCGACTCCGGGACAGGGGCTTCTCGAGCAGTACTTC. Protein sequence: CASTPGQGLLEQYF.

CDR3 amino acids: CASSQGHEVGNEQFF. The DNA of the CDR3 is TGCGCCAGCAGCCAGGGCCATGAAGTCGGCAATGAGCAGTTCTTC. The genes are TRBV5-1 and TRBJ2-1; a possible D gene is TRBD1 (5 bases). V lost 4 bases to trimming and J lost 6 bases, with 17 bases between them. The CDR3 spans 15 residues. Germline V gene sequence: CDR1 SGHRS, CDR2 YFSETQ.

CDR3 residues: CASSGQLMNTEAFF. The CDR3 region has the DNA TGTGCCAGCAGCGGACAGCTAATGAACACTGAAGCTTTCTTT. This chain connects TRBV5-5 to TRBJ1-1; a weak D match, TRBD1 (6 bases). V lost 4 bases and J 0 bases, leaving 10 bases between the germline ends. CDR1 SGHKS and CDR2 YYEKEE come from the germline V gene (reference sequence). The CDR3 sequence is 14 residues long.

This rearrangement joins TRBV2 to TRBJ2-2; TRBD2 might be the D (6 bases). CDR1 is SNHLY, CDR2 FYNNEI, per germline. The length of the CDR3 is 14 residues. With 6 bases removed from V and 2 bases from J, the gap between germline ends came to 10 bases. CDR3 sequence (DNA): TGTGCCAGCAGGGACGGACTAAACACCGGGGAGCTGTTTTTT. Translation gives CASRDGLNTGELFF.

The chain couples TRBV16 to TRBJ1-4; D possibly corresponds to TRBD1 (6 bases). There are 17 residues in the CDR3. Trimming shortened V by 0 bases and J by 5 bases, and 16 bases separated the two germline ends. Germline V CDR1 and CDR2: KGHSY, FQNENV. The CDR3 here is CASSQSRATGRNEKLFF. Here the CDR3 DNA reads TGTGCCAGCAGCCAATCGAGGGCGACAGGACGGAATGAAAAACTGTTTTTT.

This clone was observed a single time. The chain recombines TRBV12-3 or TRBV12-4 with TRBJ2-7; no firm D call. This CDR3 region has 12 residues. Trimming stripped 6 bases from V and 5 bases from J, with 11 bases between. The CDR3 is CASSPQANEQYF. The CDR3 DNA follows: TGTGCCAGCAGCCCCCAGGCAAACGAGCAGTACTTC.

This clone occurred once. The CDR3 loop is CASSPPSSGGANTQYF. The CDR3 DNA sequence: TGCGCCAGCAGCCCCCCTTCTAGCGGGGGGGCAAATACGCAGTATTTT. V usage is TRBV5-1 and J usage is TRBJ2-3; 12 bases are a match to TRBD2. Germline V gene lookup returns CDR1 SGHRS and CDR2 YFSETQ. The CDR3 has 16 amino acids. The J segment lost 7 bases and the V segment lost 4 bases, leaving 10 bases of the junction unmatched.

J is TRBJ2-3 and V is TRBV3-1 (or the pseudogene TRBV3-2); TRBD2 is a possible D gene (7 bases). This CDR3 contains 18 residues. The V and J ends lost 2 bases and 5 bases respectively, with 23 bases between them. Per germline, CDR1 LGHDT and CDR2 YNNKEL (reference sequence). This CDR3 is CASSQFRQGRANLDTQYF. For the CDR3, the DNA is TGTGCCAGCAGCCAATTTCGTCAGGGGAGGGCCAACTTAGATACGCAGTATTTT.

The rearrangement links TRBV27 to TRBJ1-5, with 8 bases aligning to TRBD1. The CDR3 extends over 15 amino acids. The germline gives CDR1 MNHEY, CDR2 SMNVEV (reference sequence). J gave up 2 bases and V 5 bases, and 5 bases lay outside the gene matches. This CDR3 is CASSLGTGGNQPQHF. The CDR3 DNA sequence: TGTGCCAGCAGTCTCGGGACAGGTGGCAATCAGCCCCAGCATTTT.

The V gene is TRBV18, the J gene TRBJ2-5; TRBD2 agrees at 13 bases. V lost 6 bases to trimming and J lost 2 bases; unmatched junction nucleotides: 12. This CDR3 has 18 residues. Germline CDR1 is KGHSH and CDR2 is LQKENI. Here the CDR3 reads CASSPQGRGLAGQETQYF. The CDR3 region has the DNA TGTGCCAGCTCGCCGCAAGGACGGGGACTAGCGGGGCAAGAGACCCAGTACTTC.

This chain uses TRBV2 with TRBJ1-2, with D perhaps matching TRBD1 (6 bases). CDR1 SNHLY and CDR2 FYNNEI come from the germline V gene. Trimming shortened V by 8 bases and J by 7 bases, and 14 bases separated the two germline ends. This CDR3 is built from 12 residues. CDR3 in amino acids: CASSTGSGGYTF. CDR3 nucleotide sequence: TGTGCCAGCTCCACAGGGTCAGGTGGCTACACCTTC.

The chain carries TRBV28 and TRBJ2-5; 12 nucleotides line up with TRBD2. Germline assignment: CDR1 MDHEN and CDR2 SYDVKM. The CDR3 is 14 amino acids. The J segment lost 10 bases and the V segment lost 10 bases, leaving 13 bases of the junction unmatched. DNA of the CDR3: TGTGCCACGGGGACTAGCGGGTCCCATAGGGGCCAGTACTTC. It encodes CATGTSGSHRGQYF.

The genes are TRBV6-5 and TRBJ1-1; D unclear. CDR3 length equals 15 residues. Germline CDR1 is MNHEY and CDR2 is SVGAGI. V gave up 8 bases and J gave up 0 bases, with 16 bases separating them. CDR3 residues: CASATDYYMNTEAFF. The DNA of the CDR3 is TGTGCCAGCGCCACAGACTACTACATGAACACTGAAGCTTTCTTT.

The CDR3 sequence is CASSRFRDRPLRQHF. In DNA form, the CDR3 reads TGTGCCAGCAGTAGATTCCGGGACAGGCCTTTACGCCAGCATTTT. The genes are TRBV2 and TRBJ1-5; 8 bases are shared with TRBD1. The length of the CDR3 is 15 residues. The V and J ends lost 5 bases and 12 bases, in that order; junction bases with no gene match: 15. Germline CDR1 reads SNHLY; CDR2 reads FYNNEI.

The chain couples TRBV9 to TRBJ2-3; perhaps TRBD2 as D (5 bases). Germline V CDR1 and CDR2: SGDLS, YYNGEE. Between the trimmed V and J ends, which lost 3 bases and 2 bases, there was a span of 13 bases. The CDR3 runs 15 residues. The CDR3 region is CASSDGERDTDTQYF. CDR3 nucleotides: TGTGCCAGCAGCGACGGAGAGAGGGACACAGATACGCAGTATTTT.

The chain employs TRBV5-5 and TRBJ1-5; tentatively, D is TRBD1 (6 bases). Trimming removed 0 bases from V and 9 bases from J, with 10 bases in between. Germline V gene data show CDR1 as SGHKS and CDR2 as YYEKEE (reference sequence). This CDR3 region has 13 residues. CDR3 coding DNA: TGTGCCAGCAGCTTGGACAGGGTTAGGCCCCAGCATTTT. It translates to CASSLDRVRPQHF.

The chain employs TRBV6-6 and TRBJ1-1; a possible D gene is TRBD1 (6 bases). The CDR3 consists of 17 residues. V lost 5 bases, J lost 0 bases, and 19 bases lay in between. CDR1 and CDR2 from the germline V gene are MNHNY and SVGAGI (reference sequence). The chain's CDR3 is CASSRQAIASMNTEAFF. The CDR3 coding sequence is TGTGCCAGCAGTCGACAGGCCATAGCGTCCATGAACACTGAAGCTTTCTTT.

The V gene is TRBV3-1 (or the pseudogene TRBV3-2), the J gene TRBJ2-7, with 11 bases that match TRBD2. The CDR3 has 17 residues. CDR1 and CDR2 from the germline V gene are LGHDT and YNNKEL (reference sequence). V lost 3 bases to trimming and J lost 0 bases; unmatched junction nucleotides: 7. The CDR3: CASSQGPGLAVSYEQYF. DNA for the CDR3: TGTGCCAGCAGCCAGGGCCCGGGACTAGCGGTCTCCTACGAGCAGTACTTC.

CDR3 sequence reads: CASSLERDQPQHF. The CDR3 region has the DNA TGTGCCAGCAGCTTAGAGAGGGATCAGCCCCAGCATTTT. The chain employs TRBV7-2 and TRBJ1-5, with D unresolved. Trimming took 1 base from V and 5 from J, leaving 6 bases between them. The germline gives CDR1 SGHTA, CDR2 FQGNSA. CDR3 length equals 13 residues. Looking up the rest from reference TRBV7-2 and TRBJ1-5 gives the full variable domain: GAGVSQSPSNKVTEKGKDVELRCDPISGHTALYWYRQSLGQGLEFLIYFQGNSAPDKSGLPSDRFSAERTGGSVSTLTIQRTQQEDSAVYLCASSLERDQPQHFGDGTRLSIL.

The CDR3 nucleotides are TGTGCCGCGGGTAGCGGTGGAGGGACCGGGGAGCTGTTTTTT. It is translated as CAAGSGGGTGELFF. The chain joins TRBV6-5 to TRBJ2-2, with a possible D match to TRBD2 (6 bases). Deletions cut 11 bases from V and 5 bases from J, with 18 bases between. The CDR3 loop spans 14 amino acids. In germline, CDR1 is MNHEY, CDR2 SVGAGI.